A selection of T cell receptor beta chains follows, all from one sample in a study of PD-1 blockade in classical Hodgkin lymphoma. Only in-frame clones appear in the TCRdb table, and some are missing; sequencing was by immunoSEQ multiplex PCR. The sample has about 21,000 clones, over 75% seen once. Sequences were derived from peripheral blood mononuclear cells (PBMCs), sampled before the fourth cycle of nivolumab. Receptors were obtained from a human donor with classical Hodgkin lymphoma. Each CDR3 is given with its conserved first and last residue.

>TRBV28|TRBJ1-3
CASRPTGGSGNTIYF
>TRBV9|TRBJ2-5
CASSAGQGAKETQYF
>TRBV5-6|TRBJ1-4
CASSLGFGTVSEKLFF
>TRBV6-5|TRBJ1-5
CASSLTTNNQPQHF
>TRBV6-5|TRBJ1-3
CASGGNSGNTIYF
>TRBV19|TRBJ2-7
CASSPGQVSYEQYF
>TRBV5-6|TRBJ2-5
CASSEFQETQYF
>TRBV4-1|TRBJ2-1
CASSQVWAANPSYNEQFF
>TRBV10-3|TRBJ1-2
CAISDGSIYGYTF
>TRBV7-9|TRBJ2-6
CASRPPTGGQDGANVLTF
>TRBV28|TRBJ1-6
CASTTTGLGSPLHF
>TRBV27|TRBJ1-2
CASSRTGSGYTF
>TRBV15|TRBJ2-1
CATSRPPPTPEKFF
>TRBV6-1|TRBJ1-4
CASHSTLIEKLFF
>TRBV25-1|TRBJ1-2
CASRTGGYYGYTF
>TRBV2|TRBJ2-7
CASRSPTAPYEQYF
>TRBV11-2|TRBJ1-1
CASSLDRFLREAFF
>TRBV19|TRBJ1-1
CASGGYTEAFF
>TRBV6-5|TRBJ1-4
CASSFLANEKLFF
>TRBV9|TRBJ2-7
CASSGRDSSYEQYF
>TRBV7-9|TRBJ1-3
CASSLARDTIYF
>TRBV7-2|TRBJ2-1
CASSQKRLAGLSSYNEQFF
>TRBV19|TRBJ1-5
CASSMTSNQPQHF
>TRBV5-6|TRBJ1-2
CASSPPLGLNYGYTF
>TRBV10-3|TRBJ2-3
CAIGLSGRGTDTQYF
>TRBV10-3|TRBJ2-4
CACAQGLAKNIQYF
>TRBV18|TRBJ1-5
CASSLGVSNQPQHF
>TRBV14|TRBJ1-3
CASSQQVRTANSGNTIYF
>TRBV6-5|TRBJ2-5
CASSYGWGETQYF
>TRBV29-1|TRBJ1-1
CSVQGAKNTEAFF
>TRBV15|TRBJ1-1
CATSRGEGGRTEAFF
>TRBV6-5|TRBJ2-5
CASSYSTLAGVETQYF
>TRBV5-1|TRBJ1-1
CASSLEGWGDTEAFF
>TRBV29-1|TRBJ2-1
CSVVGQEGYEQFF
>TRBV5-6|TRBJ2-6
CASSYGISGANVLTF
>TRBV28|TRBJ1-2
CASSFGDIGNYGYTF
>TRBV18|TRBJ2-5
CASSSKGAKGETQYF
>TRBV7-9|TRBJ2-5
CASSLEGRPQETQYF
>TRBV25-1|TRBJ1-1
CASSEYPRPEGANTEAFF
>TRBV25-1|TRBJ2-1
CASSPTAGGFHEQFF
>TRBV30|TRBJ1-3
CAWKRSGNTIYF
>TRBV15|TRBJ1-3
CATSREKVAGNTIYF
>TRBV9|TRBJ2-5
CASSADGLNQETQYF
>TRBV5-1|TRBJ2-3
CASSLGSGRADTQYF
>TRBV6-5|TRBJ1-1
CASSFGGGGIVTEAFF
>TRBV2|TRBJ1-2
CASSLWNTGGYTF
>TRBV11-2|TRBJ2-3
CASSLGVQGVNTQYF
>TRBV7-2|TRBJ1-6
CASSLEGTGNSPLHF
>TRBV2|TRBJ2-2
CASSRQGTNTGELFF
>TRBV9|TRBJ2-1
CASRRDSEFGEQFF
>TRBV6-5|TRBJ1-5
CASSERGEQHF
>TRBV7-2|TRBJ1-1
CASSLLGHTEAFF
>TRBV4-1|TRBJ2-1
CASSLSLSAYNEQFF
>TRBV6-4|TRBJ1-6
CASSPDTLGNSPLHF
>TRBV5-1|TRBJ2-3
CASKEVTTDTQYF
>TRBV30|TRBJ1-4
CACRGGAREKLFF
>TRBV23-1|TRBJ2-5
CASSQSPPLRGLEETQYF